Each of the 18 T cell receptor beta chains below was sequenced from the same sample in a study of Graves' ophthalmopathy and Graves' hyperthyroidism. Amplification targeted the TCR beta CDR3 regions, with RNA transcripts as the source material. The first round was an RT-PCR with HTBI primers, and the second round was a multiplex PCR. TCRdb re-analysed the multiplex PCR reads in MiXCR, keeping a single row per CDR3 protein. Here the sample spans some 1.1 million distinct CDR3 sequences, roughly two fifths being singletons. The sample comprised peripheral blood or thyroid tissue (not recorded which). The source of these receptors is an adult man with Graves' hyperthyroidism.

There are many counts of this clonotype. The rearrangement links TRBV7-9 to TRBJ1-1; no definite D call. V dropped 4 bases and J dropped 1 base, with 10 bases sitting between them. The germline CDR1 and CDR2 sequences are SEHNR and FQNEAQ (reference sequence). The CDR3 runs 14 residues. CDR3 sequence: CASSYETENTEAFF. The CDR3, as DNA: TGTGCCAGCAGCTACGAGACGGAGAACACTGAAGCTTTCTTT.

In its sample, this clonotype was seen many times. The germline gene is not matched at one end of the junction; a read error may be the cause. The V and J genes are TRBV25-1 and TRBJ2-5; D is perhaps TRBD1 (6 bases). Germline CDR1 and CDR2: MGHDK and SYGVNS. The CDR3 extends over 12 amino acids. The DNA of the CDR3 is TGCGCCAGCGGACAGTCGCAAGAGACCCAGTACTTC. It translates to CASGQSQETQYF.

The V gene is TRBV7-9, the J gene TRBJ2-7; 7 bases line up with TRBD1. The junction had 6 bases not matched to a gene; V was cut back by 8 bases and J by 5 bases. Germline values: CDR1 SEHNR, CDR2 FQNEAQ (reference sequence). This CDR3 region has 12 residues. The CDR3 DNA sequence: TGTGCCAGCGGAGACAGGGACCACGAGCAGTACTTC. The encoded protein is CASGDRDHEQYF.

The chain links TRBV7-3 to TRBJ2-7; D might be TRBD2 (6 bases). The end of the DNA fits TRBJ2-1 better, so the J call may be wrong. Germline loops: CDR1 SGHTA, CDR2 FQGTGA. The CDR3 length is 15 residues. CDR3 residues: CASSLMGGLRDEQFF. The DNA for the CDR3 is TGTGCCAGCAGCTTAATGGGAGGCCTGAGGGATGAGCAGTTCTTC.

The rearrangement links TRBV6-2 or TRBV6-3 to TRBJ1-4; a possible D gene is TRBD1 (5 bases). This CDR3 contains 13 residues. The V end lost 2 bases, the J end lost 7 bases, and 8 bases lay between the germline ends. From germline, CDR1 is MNHEY and CDR2 SVGEGT. The CDR3 DNA reads as TGTGCCAGCAGTTACGGGGGTGTTGAAAAACTGTTTTTT. The encoded protein is CASSYGGVEKLFF.

Worth noting for this clonotype: The junction departs from the called germline gene at one end, perhaps through a read error. The chain has TRBV30 and TRBJ1-2; unclear D gene. Germline loops: CDR1 GTSNPN, CDR2 SVGIG (reference sequence). This CDR3 comprises 12 residues. The CDR3 DNA sequence: TGTGTCTGGAGGTGGGAGAACTATGGCTACACCTTC. Protein: CVWRWENYGYTF.

The rearrangement uses TRBV12-5 and TRBJ2-2; D gene uncertain. The ends were cut back, 3 bases at V and 2 bases at J, with 13 bases in the middle. CDR3 length equals 16 residues. Germline assignment: CDR1 LGHNT and CDR2 FRNRAP. In DNA, the CDR3 is TGTGCTAGTGGTTTCCTAGAATATGGCAACACCGGGGAGCTGTTTTTT. This sequence encodes CASGFLEYGNTGELFF.

The chain combines TRBV20-1 with TRBJ1-2; TRBD1 matches at 10 bases. Germline V gives CDR1 DFQATT, CDR2 SNEGSKA (reference sequence). This CDR3 comprises 14 residues. Trimming took 6 bases from V and 3 from J; bases not matched to a gene: 7. The CDR3 here is CSAPRDRGHYGYTF. In nucleotides, the CDR3 is TGCAGTGCCCCAAGGGACAGGGGACACTATGGCTACACCTTC.

This clonotype has at least ten counts. This chain links TRBV20-1 with TRBJ1-2; no clear D. The CDR3 extends over 14 amino acids. The germline V and J ends were trimmed by 3 bases and 4 bases, with 15 bases remaining between them. The germline gives CDR1 DFQATT, CDR2 SNEGSKA (reference sequence). The CDR3 coding sequence is TGCAGTGCTAGTCGCGCAGCGGGCCTCTATGGCTACACCTTC. Its protein product is CSASRAAGLYGYTF.

This clonotype has ten or more counts. The rearrangement joins TRBV7-9 to TRBJ2-2, with D perhaps matching TRBD1 (6 bases). Trimming shortened V by 5 bases and J by 6 bases, and 13 bases separated the two germline ends. Germline-derived CDR1 and CDR2 are SEHNR and FQNEAQ (reference sequence). The CDR3 covers 14 residues. Here the CDR3 reads CASSQTGSAGELFF. In DNA form, the CDR3 reads TGTGCCAGCAGCCAGACAGGTTCTGCCGGGGAGCTGTTTTTT.

The gene calls are TRBV20-1 and TRBJ2-5; TRBD2 might be the D (6 bases). The CDR3 runs to 12 residues. Per germline, CDR1 DFQATT and CDR2 SNEGSKA (reference sequence). V shed 6 bases and J shed 4 bases, with 12 bases lying between them. As DNA, the CDR3 is TGCAGTGCGGGGATGGAGGGAGAGACCCAGTACTTC. This gives the protein CSAGMEGETQYF.

Many counts were recorded for this clonotype. The chain employs TRBV12-3 or TRBV12-4 and TRBJ1-4; D is ambiguous. With 6 bases removed from V and 0 bases from J, the gap between germline ends came to 8 bases. The CDR3 sequence is 14 residues long. CDR3 protein: CASSDGATNEKLFF. The DNA of the CDR3 is TGTGCCAGCAGCGACGGTGCAACTAATGAAAAACTGTTTTTT.

This clonotype was counted only a few times. The V and J genes are TRBV28 and TRBJ1-5, with D maybe TRBD1 (5 bases). The germline gives CDR1 MDHEN, CDR2 SYDVKM. Trimming stripped 4 bases from V and 2 bases from J, with 15 bases between. This CDR3 is built from 16 residues. Here the CDR3 reads CASSSTRGRGNQPQHF. In DNA, the CDR3 is TGTGCCAGCAGTTCAACTCGGGGCCGGGGCAATCAGCCCCAGCATTTT.

The CDR3 spells CASSLRKLAGFGHEQYF. The CDR3 DNA is TGTGCCAGCAGCCTAAGGAAACTAGCGGGATTCGGGCACGAGCAGTACTTC. The chain is built from TRBV5-6 and TRBJ2-7; 10 nucleotides agree with TRBD2. With 4 bases clipped from V and 5 bases from J, the junction kept 15 bases outside the gene matches. This CDR3 is built from 17 residues. The germline CDR1 and CDR2 sequences are SGHDT and YYEEEE.

The DNA for the CDR3 is TGTGCCATCAGTGATGAAGACAGGGTGAATTCACCCCTCCACTTT. This encodes CAISDEDRVNSPLHF. This sequence joins TRBV10-3 and TRBJ1-6, with 7 bases lining up with TRBD1. V gave up 3 bases and J gave up 7 bases; unmatched junction bases: 6. This CDR3 has 15 residues. Germline values: CDR1 ENHRY, CDR2 SYGVKD.

For this clonotype: The CDR3 ends on some other residue instead of the conserved phenylalanine or tryptophan, so this is likely a read error. V usage is TRBV7-2 and J usage is TRBJ1-5, with D unclear. Trimming cost V 3 bases and J 4 bases, with 13 bases left between them. Germline loops: CDR1 SGHTA, CDR2 FQGNSA. This CDR3 comprises 15 residues. In nucleotides, the CDR3 is TGTGCCAGCAGCTTCCTCCAGTTGGGAAATCAGCCCCAGCATTGT. This encodes CASSFLQLGNQPQHC.

The chain combines TRBV12-5 with TRBJ1-1; tentative D call: TRBD1 (6 bases). Trimming shortened V by 5 bases and J by 5 bases, and 12 bases separated the two germline ends. CDR3 length: 13 amino acids. The germline gives CDR1 LGHNT, CDR2 FRNRAP. CDR3 nucleotides: TGTGCTAGTGGTCAACAGGGATTAACTGAAGCTTTCTTT. Translated, it gives CASGQQGLTEAFF.

The genes are TRBV12-3 or TRBV12-4 and TRBJ1-5, with TRBD1 as a possible D gene (5 bases). V was pared by 3 bases and J by 3 bases, with 9 bases between. The CDR3 runs to 14 residues. CDR3 region: CASSLGRANQPQHF. For the CDR3, the DNA is TGTGCCAGCAGTTTGGGCAGGGCCAATCAGCCCCAGCATTTT.